This T cell receptor beta chain derives from a study of identifying expanded T cells in peripheral blood. Study observations and caveats: Technical replicates showed around 1.3 changed clones; two weeks roughly 16; four weeks 19.

Points on this clone: Its target is not known.

Measured with immunoSEQ multiplex PCR; TCRdb has only the in-frame clones, and not every one. The table shows 85,000 to 100,000 clones, with approximately 90% occurring only once. V was cut by 3 bases and J by 0 bases, with 5 bases left in between. The length of the CDR3 is 14 residues. Germline loops: CDR1 SNHLY, CDR2 FYNNEI. Sequencing input: blood. V usage is TRBV2 and J usage is TRBJ1-4; D is undetermined. The receptor was isolated from a person aged 18 to 69 in good health. CDR3 residues: CASSEQATNEKLFF. The CDR3, as DNA: TGTGCCAGCAGTGAGCAGGCAACTAATGAAAAACTGTTTTTT. Drawing the rest from reference TRBV2 and TRBJ1-4, the complete variable domain is EPEVTQTPSHQVTQMGQEVILRCVPISNHLYFYWYRQILGQKVEFLVSFYNNEISEKSEIFDDQFSVERPDGSNFTLKIRSTKLEDSAMYFCASSEQATNEKLFFGSGTQLSVL.